The rows below give T cell receptor beta chains drawn from one sample of a study of cytomegalovirus exposure and HLA in healthy donors. Measured with immunoSEQ multiplex PCR; TCRdb has only the in-frame clones, and not every one. The sample carries 150,000 or so clones, 84% recorded once. The sample comprised PBMCs. These receptors were obtained from a man between 25 and 39 years old in good health and CMV-seronegative. The CDR3 runs from the conserved cysteine through the conserved F or W. The D gene is left open where the match is weak. Not all rows give a size; the values are once, few, many and, for expanded clones, a class.

>TRBD1|-|TRBJ1-6|TRBV18
CASSPTGTENSPLHF
TGTGCCAGCTCACCAACCGGGACAGAGAATTCACCCCTCCACTTT
>-|few|TRBJ1-3|TRBV30
CAWSVRGTGNTIYF
TGTGCCTGGAGTGTACGGGGGACTGGAAACACCATATATTTT
>-|-|TRBJ1-5|TRBV2
CASSESGTLFSNQPQHF
TGTGCCAGCAGTGAATCCGGGACATTATTTAGCAATCAGCCCCAGCATTTT
>TRBD2|few|TRBJ2-1|TRBV5-1
CASSLASGIGGEQFF
TGCGCCAGCAGCTTGGCTAGCGGGATAGGTGGTGAGCAGTTCTTC
>-|-|TRBJ2-2|TRBV5-1
CASSQDSFTGELFF
TGCGCCAGCAGCCAAGACAGCTTCACCGGGGAGCTGTTTTTT
>-|-|TRBJ1-5|TRBV14
CASSRGINQPQHF
TGTGCCAGCAGCCGCGGTATAAATCAGCCCCAGCATTTT
>-|-|TRBJ1-4|TRBV6-1
CASKFSGGVGEKLFF
TGTGCCAGCAAGTTTTCCGGGGGGGTTGGCGAAAAACTGTTTTTT
>TRBD2|-|TRBJ2-7|TRBV5-6
CASSLRREWSYEQYF
TGTGCCAGCAGCTTGAGGCGGGAGTGGTCCTACGAGCAGTACTTC
>-|-|TRBJ2-1|TRBV9
CASSVGWLESYNEQFF
TGTGCCAGCAGCGTAGGCTGGCTAGAATCCTACAATGAGCAGTTCTTC
>-|-|TRBJ2-5|TRBV7-6
CASSSGKGVKAFQETQYF
TGTGCCAGCAGCTCCGGCAAAGGGGTCAAAGCCTTCCAAGAGACCCAGTACTTC
>-|-|TRBJ2-7|TRBV7-9
CASSPKYSGGYSSYEQYF
TGTGCCAGCAGCCCAAAATACTCCGGCGGGTATTCCTCCTACGAGCAGTACTTC
>-|-|TRBJ1-1|TRBV6-1
CASSQLTAMNTEAFF
TGTGCCAGCAGTCAATTGACAGCCATGAACACTGAAGCTTTCTTT
>-|once|TRBJ2-1|TRBV27
CASSSPSSYNEQFF
TGTGCCAGCAGTTCCCCTAGCTCCTACAATGAGCAGTTCTTC
>-|-|TRBJ2-3|TRBV28
CASSPRGLGRSTDTQYF
TGTGCCAGCAGTCCCAGAGGGCTGGGGAGGAGCACAGATACGCAGTATTTT
>-|-|TRBJ2-7|TRBV30
CAWSVRGYPYEQYF
TGTGCCTGGAGTGTACGGGGATACCCCTACGAGCAGTACTTC
>TRBD2|-|TRBJ2-1|TRBV19
CASSIHRSGSDPNSYNEQFF
TGTGCCAGTAGTATCCACCGGAGCGGGAGTGACCCCAATTCCTACAATGAGCAGTTCTTC
>-|-|TRBJ1-1|TRBV7-2
CASSLPHGVGIWTEAFF
TGTGCCAGCAGCTTACCTCACGGGGTAGGGATTTGGACTGAAGCTTTCTTT
>TRBD1|few|TRBJ1-2|TRBV7-9
CASSRDRSGYTF
TGTGCCAGCAGCCGGGACAGGAGTGGCTACACCTTC
>-|-|TRBJ1-1|TRBV21-1
CASSKAAVQGGTEAFF
TGTGCCAGCAGCAAAGCGGCGGTACAAGGGGGCACTGAAGCTTTCTTT
>-|-|TRBJ2-2|TRBV7-2
CASSPLRTGELFF
TGTGCCAGCAGCCCCCTTAGAACCGGGGAGCTGTTTTTT
>TRBD1|-|TRBJ2-7|TRBV6-5
CASTRRTGSYEQYF
TGTGCCAGCACCAGACGGACAGGGTCCTACGAGCAGTACTTC
>-|-|TRBJ2-3|TRBV5-1
CASSLESGLGTDTQYF
TGCGCCAGCAGCTTGGAATCCGGGTTGGGTACAGATACGCAGTATTTT
>-|-|TRBJ2-7|TRBV4-3
CASSQVNTRWSSYEQYF
TGCGCCAGCAGCCAAGTTAACACCCGGTGGAGCTCCTACGAGCAGTACTTC
>TRBD1|-|TRBJ1-1|TRBV18
CASSPLRTGSVVNTEAFF
TGTGCCAGCTCACCACTCAGGACAGGGTCGGTCGTGAACACTGAAGCTTTCTTT
>TRBD2|few|TRBJ2-7|TRBV29-1
CSVGGGLGVYEQYF
TGCAGCGTTGGGGGGGGTCTTGGGGTTTACGAGCAGTACTTC
>-|few|TRBJ2-1|TRBV2
CASSRDSYSYNEQFF
TGTGCCAGCAGTCGTGACTCTTACTCCTACAATGAGCAGTTCTTC
>TRBD2|-|TRBJ2-3|TRBV9
CASTSPGTSADTQYF
TGTGCCAGCACCTCTCCCGGGACTAGCGCCGATACGCAGTATTTT
>TRBD1|-|TRBJ1-2|TRBV29-1
CSAGQGMGYGYTF
TGCAGCGCGGGACAGGGGATGGGATATGGCTACACCTTC
>-|once|TRBJ1-3|TRBV2
CASSGGGSGNTIYF
TGTGCCAGCAGTGGGGGGGGATCTGGAAACACCATATATTTT
>-|-|TRBJ2-1|TRBV5-1
CASSFIPGSNEQFF
TGCGCCAGCAGCTTTATTCCCGGGAGCAATGAGCAGTTCTTC
>-|-|TRBJ1-3|TRBV29-1
CSVEDHGTGNTIYF
TGCAGCGTTGAAGATCACGGGACTGGAAACACCATATATTTT
>TRBD2|-|TRBJ2-1|TRBV4-1
CASSQGRAGGPYNEQFF
TGCGCCAGCAGCCAAGGCCGAGCGGGGGGGCCGTACAATGAGCAGTTCTTC
>-|-|TRBJ2-7|TRBV7-9
CASSPYFAYEQYF
TGTGCCAGCAGCCCCTATTTTGCCTACGAGCAGTACTTC
>TRBD1|-|TRBJ2-2|TRBV9
CASSVDRGPTGELFF
TGTGCCAGCAGCGTAGACAGGGGGCCCACCGGGGAGCTGTTTTTT
>TRBD1|-|TRBJ1-4|TRBV15
CATSRGQTFNEKLFF
TGTGCCACCAGCAGGGGACAGACTTTTAATGAAAAACTGTTTTTT
>TRBD1|-|TRBJ1-1|TRBV7-8
CASRSHDRTGPFYTEAFF
TGTGCCAGCAGAAGCCATGATAGGACAGGGCCCTTTTACACTGAAGCTTTCTTT